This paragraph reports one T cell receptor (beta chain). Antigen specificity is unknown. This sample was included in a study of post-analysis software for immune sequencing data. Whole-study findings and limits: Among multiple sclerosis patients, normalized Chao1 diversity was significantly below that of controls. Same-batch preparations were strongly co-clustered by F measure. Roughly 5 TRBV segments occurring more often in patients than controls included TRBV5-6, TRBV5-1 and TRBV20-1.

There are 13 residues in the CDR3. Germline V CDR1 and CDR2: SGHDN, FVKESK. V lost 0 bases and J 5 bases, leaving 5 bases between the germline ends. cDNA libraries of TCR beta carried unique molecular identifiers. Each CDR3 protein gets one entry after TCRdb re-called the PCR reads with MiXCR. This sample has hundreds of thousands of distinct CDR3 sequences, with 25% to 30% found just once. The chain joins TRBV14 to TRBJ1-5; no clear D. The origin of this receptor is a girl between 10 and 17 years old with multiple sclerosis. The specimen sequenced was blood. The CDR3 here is CASSQEGYQPQHF. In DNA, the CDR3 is TGTGCCAGCAGCCAAGAAGGGTATCAGCCCCAGCATTTT.